This T cell receptor beta chain is from a study of post-analysis software for immune sequencing data. Across the whole study: Recorded disease courses covered relapsing-remitting, secondary progressive and progressive-relapsing multiple sclerosis. Some patients had no subtype annotation. Study findings and constraints: Under F measure analysis, samples from one preparation batch co-clustered strongly. Normalized Chao1 diversity was significantly lower in multiple sclerosis patients than in controls. TRBV5-6, TRBV5-1 and TRBV20-1 belonged to a set of about 5 TRBV segments that were more frequent in patients than controls.

Tagging with unique molecular identifiers was a feature of the TCR beta cDNA libraries. The T cell input of roughly 0.9 to 10 million gave around 450,000 cDNA molecules. TCRdb re-called the PCR reads with MiXCR, one entry per CDR3 protein. The repertoire consists of hundreds of thousands of distinct CDR3 sequences, with 25% to 30% occurring once and the leading ten covering roughly 0.54%. As to this clonotype: Its target is not known.

CDR1 and CDR2 from the germline V gene are SGHAT and FQNNGV. The V end lost 5 bases, the J end lost 6 bases, and 13 bases lay between the germline ends. The length of the CDR3 is 14 residues. The gene calls are TRBV11-2 and TRBJ1-4; D is perhaps TRBD1 (5 bases). The sequencing input was blood. This TCR came from a girl between 10 and 17 years old with multiple sclerosis. The CDR3 sequence: CASSARDRYEKLFF. The CDR3, as DNA: TGTGCCAGCAGCGCCCGGGACCGATATGAAAAACTGTTTTTT. The variable domain in full, completed from reference TRBV11-2 and TRBJ1-4, reads EAGVAQSPRYKIIEKRQSVAFWCNPISGHATLYWYQQILGQGPKLLIQFQNNGVVDDSQLPKDRFSAERLKGVDSTLKIQPAKLEDSAVYLCASSARDRYEKLFFGSGTQLSVL.